The TCR beta chain described here comes from a study of blood T cell repertoires in COVID-19. Clones were sequenced by immunoSEQ multiplex PCR, and TCRdb holds only the in-frame ones, with some missing. The sample contains 250,000 to 300,000 clones, 89% of which appear only once. Sequenced: PBMCs or T cells enriched from blood (not recorded which). The clonotype comes from a woman aged 35 to 49 who had recovered from COVID-19.

CDR3 DNA: TGTGCCTGGGATAGCGACAGGGGACGTTCACCCCTCCACTTT. This gives the protein CAWDSDRGRSPLHF. The chain couples TRBV30 to TRBJ1-6; the match to TRBD1 covers 8 bases. Per germline, CDR1 GTSNPN and CDR2 SVGIG (reference sequence). CDR3 length: 14 amino acids. Trimming took 5 bases from V and 9 from J; bases not matched to a gene: 9. Full variable domain (missing parts from reference TRBV30 and TRBJ1-6): SQTIHQWPATLVQPVGSPLSLECTVEGTSNPNLYWYRQAAGRGLQLLFYSVGIGQISSEVPQNLSASRPQDRQFILSSKKLLLSDSGFYLCAWDSDRGRSPLHFGNGTRLTVT.